The entry below gives a single T cell receptor beta chain sequence along with its context. Antigen specificity is unknown. Sequencing was performed with immunoSEQ multiplex PCR; in TCRdb, only in-frame clones are kept and a portion is missing. The profile shows about 180,000 clones, 85% of them singletons. This entry belongs to a study of cytomegalovirus exposure and HLA in healthy donors. Study results and caveats: Subsequent analysis showed first-cohort TCR clusters tending to co-occur in 120 validation repertoires.

The length of the CDR3 is 13 residues. The germline gives CDR1 WSHSY, CDR2 SAAADI. V lost 10 bases, J lost 4 bases, and 9 bases stayed unmatched. The sample was PBMCs. V is TRBV10-2 and J is TRBJ2-7; the match to TRBD1 covers 8 bases. The receptor was derived from a man between 18 and 35 years old in good health and CMV-seropositive. CDR3 coding DNA: TGCGCCACCACGGACAGGGCCGGTTACGAGCAGTACTTC. Residues: CATTDRAGYEQYF.